This TCR beta chain was sequenced for a study of CD8+CD57+ T cells in acquired aplastic anemia. Study conclusions and caveats: There were 25 to 35 CD8+ CDR3 sequences that occurred in both patients and controls.

This clonotype has only a few counts. Its specificity is unknown. The V gene's germline CDR1 is LNHDA and CDR2 SQIVND (reference sequence). This CDR3 has 15 residues. The V and J ends lost 2 bases and 2 bases respectively, with 12 bases between them. Researchers used genomic DNA as the template to profile TCR beta VDJ and CDR3. MiXCR, run by TCRdb on the reads, gives a single entry per CDR3 protein. This sample has 200,000 to 250,000 distinct CDR3 sequences; roughly 35% occur once, and the top ten carry roughly 1.1%. The chain recombines TRBV19 with TRBJ1-1; D gene unclear. Material for sequencing was sorted CD4+, CD8+, or CD8+CD57+ T cells (not recorded which) from PBMCs. This TCR derives from a human donor in good health, serving as a control. CDR3 in DNA: TGTGCCAGTAGTATATCCACCGGCCCAAACACTGAAGCTTTCTTT. It specifies CASSISTGPNTEAFF.